This paragraph covers one T cell receptor beta chain sequence. Its specificity is unknown. The data belong to a study of radiation and T cells in renal cell carcinoma. On the study more broadly: Nephrectomy followed 15 Gy stereotactic body radiation by 4 weeks. Study-level points and caveats: From baseline, blood top tumor clonotypes peaked at 2 weeks post-radiation. Without pretreatment biopsies, baseline tumor clonotype presence was undetermined.

The time point: baseline pretreatment blood. Specified treatment: 15 Gy SBRT to primary tumor, nephrectomy 4 weeks later. Per the germline V gene, CDR1 is SGHKS and CDR2 is YYEKEE (reference sequence). This CDR3 contains 12 residues. V was pared by 0 bases and J by 3 bases, with 4 bases between. The protocol was immunoSEQ multiplex PCR, while the TCRdb copy is restricted to in-frame clones and leaves out a portion. The sample lists about 130,000 clones, about 88% occurring once. The rearrangement joins TRBV5-5 to TRBJ2-7, with D uncertain. The source was blood, collected from a patient whose treatment included radiotherapy and nephrectomy. The receptor was derived from a woman in her fifties or sixties with renal cell carcinoma. CDR3 amino acids: CASSLENYEQYF. CDR3 nucleotide sequence: TGTGCCAGCAGCTTGGAGAACTACGAGCAGTACTTC.